One T cell receptor (beta chain) is described in this entry. Original handling: Amplified reference gene primers provided the basis for estimating nucleated cell counts. Libraries were prepared by immunoSEQ multiplex PCR; TCRdb keeps only in-frame clonotypes and omits some of them. D and trimming come from the DNA, and the V and J calls and clone size come from that table. The sample carries about 250,000 clones, 88% recorded once. Germline CDR1 and CDR2: SGHAT and FQNNGV. Trimming pared 6 bases from V and 4 bases from J, leaving 9 bases between. The CDR3 covers 12 residues. The data were obtained in a study of blood T cell repertoires in COVID-19. Study context: There were acute and convalescent COVID-19 samples, and they came from the United States, Italy and Spain. From T cells, B-cell-depleted T cells, or PBMCs came the material, which was cDNA or gDNA.

The source is a middle-aged woman who had recovered from COVID-19. V is TRBV11-2 and J is TRBJ1-1; possibly TRBD1 for D (5 bases). The sequenced sample consisted of peripheral blood. The CDR3 loop is CASRGGFTEAFF. The CDR3 region has the DNA TGTGCCAGCAGGGGGGGGTTCACTGAAGCTTTCTTT.